This TCR beta chain was documented in a study of T cell responses to AZD1222 COVID-19 vaccine. Concerning this clone itself: What it binds is unknown.

Study results and caveats: In the spike-specific TCR repertoire, nearly half reportedly target unmutated variant regions.

The protocol was immunoSEQ multiplex PCR, while the TCRdb copy is restricted to in-frame clones and leaves out a portion. The table records around 45,000 clones, around three quarters of them present only once. The sequencing used peripheral blood, collected 28 days after the second dose of the MenACWY control vaccine. This clonotype originated in an adult who received the MenACWY meningococcal vaccine as a control.

In DNA form, the CDR3 reads TGTGCCAGCTCACCCCGAGGGACGGTACAAGAGACCCAGTACTTC. This encodes CASSPRGTVQETQYF. The chain combines TRBV18 with TRBJ2-5; D is perhaps TRBD1 or TRBD2 (5 bases each). CDR3 length: 15 residues. V was cut by 3 bases and J by 2 bases, with 13 bases left in between. Germline CDR1 is KGHSH and CDR2 is LQKENI.